This TCR beta chain was identified in a study of T cells expressing NK-cell markers. Study-level points and caveats: The CD3+CD56-NKG2C+ fraction of a few donors was also led by these clonotypes.

TCRdb derives one entry per CDR3 protein from the 5' RACE reads, leaving out DNA. There are about 460,000 distinct CDR3 sequences in the sample, with under 1.5% held by the top ten. Comments on this clonotype: As yet, its antigen is unknown.

This CDR3 has 15 amino acids. Germline CDR1 is LGHDT and CDR2 is YNNKEL (reference sequence). The sample taken for sequencing was blood T cells: a sorted CD56 or NKG2C T cell subset, CD4+ or CD8+ T cells, or bulk PBMC T cells (not recorded which). The origin of this receptor is a woman between 45 and 60 years old in good health. The chain joins TRBV3-1 to TRBJ2-1; TCRdb's D gene call, TRBD2, goes unchecked for lack of DNA. The CDR3 loop reads CASSQGPSRGDEQFF.